The 21 T cell receptor beta chains reported below all come from one sample, sequenced in a study. In TCRdb, the 5' RACE reads were re-called with MiXCR into one record per CDR3 protein. The table has more than 6,500 distinct CDR3 sequences, more than 30% seen once. Sequencing was carried out using tumor-infiltrating memory CD4+ T cells sorted from the breast tumor. Subset here: memory CD4+ T cells, CD4+CD45RO+CD25-. The receptors shown here come from a female donor with breast cancer.

The chain combines TRBV11-1 with TRBJ2-1, with D perhaps TRBD2 (6 bases). Germline lookup yields CDR1 SGHAT and CDR2 FQDESV (reference sequence). The CDR3 contains 16 residues. The V and J ends lost 5 bases and 7 bases respectively, with 21 bases between them. CDR3 loop: CASSPRTNPHGNEQFF. CDR3 bases: TGTGCCAGCAGCCCTCGGACTAACCCCCATGGGAATGAGCAGTTCTTC.

The rearrangement uses TRBV5-1 and TRBJ1-2; D is perhaps TRBD1 (5 bases). V gave up 7 bases and J gave up 0 bases, with 13 bases separating them. CDR3 length: 14 amino acids. Germline V lookup: CDR1 SGHRS, CDR2 YFSETQ. The CDR3, as DNA: TGCGCCAGCGCCTGGGACGGCCCTAACTATGGCTACACCTTC. Residues: CASAWDGPNYGYTF. The whole variable domain, filled in from reference TRBV5-1 and TRBJ1-2, reads KAGVTQTPRYLIKTRGQQVTLSCSPISGHRSVSWYQQTPGQGLQFLFEYFSETQRNKGNFPGRFSGRQFSNSRSEMNVSTLELGDSALYLCASAWDGPNYGYTFGSGTRLTVV.

Judged by abundance, this clonotype is medium-sized. The V gene is TRBV20-1, the J gene TRBJ2-2; D call uncertain. V dropped 5 bases and J dropped 1 base, with 8 bases sitting between them. CDR3 size: 13 residues. In germline, CDR1 is DFQATT, CDR2 SNEGSKA (reference sequence). The CDR3 DNA sequence: TGCAGTGCTCCGATAAGGAACACCGGGGAGCTGTTTTTT. This gives the protein CSAPIRNTGELFF.

This clonotype appeared many times. Mismatch with germline at one junction end may stem from a read error. The chain joins TRBV7-3 to TRBJ2-2; D is ambiguous. The CDR3 is 14 residues long. Germline V gene sequence: CDR1 SGHTA, CDR2 FQGTGA. CDR3 region: CATSSGAGWGELFF. In DNA, the CDR3 is TGTGCCACCAGCTCCGGTGCCGGGTGGGGGGAGCTGTTTTTT.

Judged by abundance, this clonotype is medium-sized (0.01 to 0.1%). The V call is TRBV5-1, the J call TRBJ2-1, with 10 bases that match TRBD1. CDR1 SGHRS and CDR2 YFSETQ come from the germline V gene. The V gene end was trimmed by 0 bases and the J gene end by 6 bases; junction bases not matched to a gene: 3. This CDR3 region has 15 residues. The CDR3: CASSLGQGAFNEQFF. Here the CDR3 DNA reads TGCGCCAGCAGCTTGGGACAGGGGGCTTTCAATGAGCAGTTCTTC.

This sequence joins TRBV20-1 and TRBJ2-7; no clear D. The CDR3 runs 11 residues. The V end lost 0 bases, the J end lost 4 bases, and 4 bases lay between the germline ends. Looked up from germline, CDR1 is DFQATT and CDR2 is SNEGSKA (reference sequence). This CDR3 is CSAREGYEQYF. The CDR3 DNA follows: TGCAGTGCTAGAGAAGGGTACGAGCAGTACTTC.

This clonotype was found a few times. Its ends do not fully match the called genes, so a read error is possible. The chain uses TRBV15 and TRBJ1-1; the D gene is possibly TRBD1 (5 bases). The germline gives CDR1 LNHNV, CDR2 YYDKDF (reference sequence). The CDR3 has 18 amino acids. CDR3 sequence: CAPSRDLFGQTLGTEAFF. As DNA, the CDR3 is TGTGCCCCCAGCAGAGATCTATTTGGACAAACCCTGGGGACTGAAGCTTTCTTT.

The chain has TRBV24-1 and TRBJ2-1; 9 bases map to TRBD2. Germline CDR1 is KGHDR and CDR2 is SFDVKD. CDR3 size: 14 residues. Trimming at V came to 9 bases and at J to 8 bases, leaving 10 bases not matched to a gene. CDR3 amino acids: CATANSGRGDEQFF. The DNA for the CDR3 is TGTGCCACCGCGAATAGCGGGAGAGGAGATGAGCAGTTCTTC.

In regard to this clonotype: Lacking the conserved final phenylalanine or tryptophan, this CDR3 likely reflects a read error. This chain connects TRBV12-3 or TRBV12-4 to TRBJ1-3, with D possibly matching TRBD1 (6 bases). This CDR3 comprises 15 residues. The CDR3 protein is CASWETGRSGNTIYS. DNA for the CDR3: TGTGCCAGTTGGGAAACAGGGCGCTCTGGGAACACCATATATTCT.

The genes are TRBV5-1 and TRBJ1-3; no definite D call. Germline values: CDR1 SGHRS, CDR2 YFSETQ. The germline V and J ends were trimmed by 5 bases and 3 bases, with 15 bases remaining between them. This CDR3 has 15 amino acids. The DNA for the CDR3 is TGCGCCAGCAGACCAGATTTGGCGGTTGGAAACACCATATATTTT. As protein: CASRPDLAVGNTIYF.

This clonotype has a handful of counts. V gene TRBV7-2 combines with J gene TRBJ1-2; D not resolved. The CDR3 has 16 residues. With 2 bases removed from V and 12 bases from J, the gap between germline ends came to 25 bases. CDR1 SGHTA and CDR2 FQGNSA come from the germline V gene. CDR3 region: CASSLSLNLDPDGHTF. Here the CDR3 DNA reads TGTGCCAGCAGCTTATCCCTCAATTTGGACCCGGACGGCCACACCTTC.

This chain connects TRBV5-1 to TRBJ2-1; D may be TRBD1 or TRBD2 (5 bases each). Germline assignment: CDR1 SGHRS and CDR2 YFSETQ. V gave up 0 bases and J gave up 12 bases, with 10 bases separating them. This CDR3 region has 12 residues. The CDR3 nucleotides read TGCGCCAGCAGCTTGGTGGGACGAATGCAGTTCTTC. Its translation: CASSLVGRMQFF. Full variable domain (rest looked up from reference TRBV5-1 and TRBJ2-1): KAGVTQTPRYLIKTRGQQVTLSCSPISGHRSVSWYQQTPGQGLQFLFEYFSETQRNKGNFPGRFSGRQFSNSRSEMNVSTLELGDSALYLCASSLVGRMQFFGPGTRLTVL.

This chain uses TRBV7-2 with TRBJ1-3; D call uncertain. The length of the CDR3 is 16 residues. With 2 bases removed from V and 4 bases from J, the gap between germline ends came to 15 bases. Per the germline V gene, CDR1 is SGHTA and CDR2 is FQGNSA. CDR3 amino acids: CASSLRAGSGGNTIYF. The DNA for the CDR3 is TGTGCCAGCAGCTTAAGGGCAGGATCAGGAGGAAACACCATATATTTT.

This clonotype was seen once. The V gene is TRBV25-1, the J gene TRBJ2-7; D possibly corresponds to TRBD2 (5 bases). Trimming removed 7 bases from V and 3 bases from J, with 10 bases in between. The CDR3 runs to 12 residues. The V gene's germline CDR1 is MGHDK and CDR2 SYGVNS. CDR3 sequence: CASTFGGYEQYF. The CDR3 DNA reads TGTGCCAGCACCTTTGGAGGCTACGAGCAGTACTTC.

In this sample, this clonotype turned up a few times. V and J are TRBV27 and TRBJ2-7; D gene uncertain. In germline, CDR1 is MNHEY, CDR2 SMNVEV (reference sequence). The CDR3 is 13 amino acids. V lost 10 bases, J lost 3 bases, and 16 bases lay in between. CDR3 sequence reads: CATSEVIGYEQYF. CDR3 nucleotide sequence: TGTGCCACCTCAGAGGTTATCGGCTACGAGCAGTACTTC.

This clonotype has ten or more counts. Being one base from a much bigger clone, this may be a read error. V and J are TRBV4-2 and TRBJ1-2, with D tentatively TRBD1 (5 bases). In germline, CDR1 is LGHNA, CDR2 YNFKEQ. V shed 5 bases and J shed 4 bases, with 17 bases lying between them. The CDR3 is made up of 15 amino acids. In DNA form, the CDR3 reads TGTGCCAGCAGCTTACCGACAGAAGCTGGCTATGGCTACACCTTC. Translating it yields CASSLPTEAGYGYTF.

Ten or more counts support this clonotype. This chain joins TRBV20-1 and TRBJ2-7; D is possibly TRBD1 (5 bases). The V gene lost 3 bases and the J gene lost 2 bases, with 11 bases spanning the gap. The CDR3 spans 13 residues. The germline CDR1 and CDR2 sequences are DFQATT and SNEGSKA (reference sequence). The DNA of the CDR3 is TGCAGTGCTAGTAGACAGCAGCCCTACGAGCAGTACTTC. It specifies CSASRQQPYEQYF.

The J gene is TRBJ2-1, the V gene TRBV4-2; D may be TRBD1 or TRBD2 (5 bases each). V was trimmed by 5 bases and J by 10 bases, leaving 12 bases between them. This CDR3 is built from 12 residues. Looked up from germline, CDR1 is LGHNA and CDR2 is YNFKEQ. The CDR3 sequence is CASSSLGVEQFF. As DNA, the CDR3 is TGTGCCAGCAGCTCCCTGGGGGTCGAGCAGTTCTTC.

Comment on this clonotype: At one of its ends the junction is not consistent with the germline gene, which may arise from a read error. The genes are TRBV6-1 and TRBJ1-6; D call uncertain. Germline CDR1 and CDR2: MNHNS and SASEGT. The CDR3 length is 13 residues. The CDR3 here is CTSKPLHNSPLHF. CDR3 in DNA: TGCACCAGCAAACCCCTCCATAATTCACCCCTCCACTTT.

The chain links TRBV19 to TRBJ2-7; maybe TRBD2 (5 bases). Germline assignment: CDR1 LNHDA and CDR2 SQIVND (reference sequence). This CDR3 has 12 residues. The V gene lost 7 bases and the J gene lost 7 bases, with 14 bases spanning the gap. CDR3 DNA sequence: TGTGCCAGTAAGACTACTGGGAGTGAGCAGTACTTC. It translates to CASKTTGSEQYF.

In its sample, this clonotype ranks as medium-sized. V is TRBV27 and J is TRBJ1-6; 7 nucleotides agree with TRBD1. V was clipped by 6 bases and J by 9 bases; unmatched bases: 8. This CDR3 spans 14 amino acids. Germline values: CDR1 MNHEY, CDR2 SMNVEV (reference sequence). The CDR3 loop is CASRYRGSSSPLHF. CDR3 DNA: TGTGCCAGCAGGTACAGGGGTAGTAGTTCACCCCTCCACTTT.